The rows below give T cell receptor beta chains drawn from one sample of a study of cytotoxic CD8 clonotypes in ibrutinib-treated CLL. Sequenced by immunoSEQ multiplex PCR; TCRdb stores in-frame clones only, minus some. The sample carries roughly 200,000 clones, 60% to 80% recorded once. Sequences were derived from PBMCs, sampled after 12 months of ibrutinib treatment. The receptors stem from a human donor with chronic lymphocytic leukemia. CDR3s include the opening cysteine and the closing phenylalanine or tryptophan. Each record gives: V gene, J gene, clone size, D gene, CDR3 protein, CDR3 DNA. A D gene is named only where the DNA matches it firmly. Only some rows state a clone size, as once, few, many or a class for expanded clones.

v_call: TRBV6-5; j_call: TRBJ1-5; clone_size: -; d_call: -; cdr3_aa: CASSLVGYYGNQPQHF; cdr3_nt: TGTGCCAGCAGTTTGGTAGGGTATTATGGCAATCAGCCCCAGCATTTT
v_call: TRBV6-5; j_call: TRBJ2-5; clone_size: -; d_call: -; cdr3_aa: CATRSYQETQYF; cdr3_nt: TGTGCCACGAGGTCATACCAAGAGACCCAGTACTTC
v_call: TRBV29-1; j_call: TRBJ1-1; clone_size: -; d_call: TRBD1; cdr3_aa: CSVRQGVGNTEAFF; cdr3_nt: TGCAGCGTAAGACAGGGAGTGGGTAACACTGAAGCTTTCTTT
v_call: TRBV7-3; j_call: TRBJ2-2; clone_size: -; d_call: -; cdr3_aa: CASSFVGSTGELFF; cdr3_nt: TGTGCCAGCAGCTTTGTGGGTAGCACCGGGGAGCTGTTTTTT
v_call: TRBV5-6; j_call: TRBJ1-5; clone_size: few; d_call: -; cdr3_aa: CASSLAAGNQPQHF; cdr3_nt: TGTGCCAGCAGCTTGGCCGCGGGGAATCAGCCCCAGCATTTT
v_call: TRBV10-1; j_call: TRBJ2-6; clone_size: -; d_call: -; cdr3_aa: CGGLLAGANVLTF; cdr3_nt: TGCGGAGGCCTCTTAGCTGGGGCCAACGTCCTGACTTTC
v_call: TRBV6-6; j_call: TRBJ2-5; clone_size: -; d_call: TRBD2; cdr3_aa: CASRAGLVSETQYF; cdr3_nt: TGTGCCAGCAGGGCCGGACTAGTTTCGGAGACCCAGTACTTC
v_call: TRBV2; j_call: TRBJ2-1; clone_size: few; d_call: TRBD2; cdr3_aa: CASILLAGYNEQFF; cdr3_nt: TGTGCCAGCATATTACTAGCGGGGTACAATGAGCAGTTCTTC
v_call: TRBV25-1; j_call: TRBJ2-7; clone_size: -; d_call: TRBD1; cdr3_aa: CASSERSGDRYEQYF; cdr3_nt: TGTGCCAGCAGTGAAAGGTCGGGGGACAGGTACGAGCAGTACTTC
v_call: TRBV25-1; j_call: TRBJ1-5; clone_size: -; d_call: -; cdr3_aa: CASSESEGGNQPQHF; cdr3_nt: TGTGCCAGCAGTGAATCGGAGGGGGGGAATCAGCCCCAGCATTTT
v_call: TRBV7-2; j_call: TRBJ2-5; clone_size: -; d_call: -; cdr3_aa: CASSSNSVVGTQYF; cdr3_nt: TGTGCCAGCAGCTCCAATAGCGTGGTGGGGACCCAGTACTTC
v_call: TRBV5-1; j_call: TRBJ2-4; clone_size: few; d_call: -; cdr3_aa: CASSLTVSRGIQYF; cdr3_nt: TGCGCCAGCAGCTTGACAGTTTCCCGGGGCATTCAGTACTTC
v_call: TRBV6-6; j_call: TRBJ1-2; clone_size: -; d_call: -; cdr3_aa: CASTRLILYGYTF; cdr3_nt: TGTGCCAGCACCCGGCTGATACTTTATGGCTACACCTTC
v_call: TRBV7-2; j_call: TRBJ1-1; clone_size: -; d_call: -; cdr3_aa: CASTRDTEAFF; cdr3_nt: TGTGCCAGCACGCGGGACACTGAAGCTTTCTTT
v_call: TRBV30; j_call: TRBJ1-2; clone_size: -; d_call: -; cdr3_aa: CAWSTDGVDGYTF; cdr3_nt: TGTGCCTGGAGTACGGACGGGGTAGACGGCTACACCTTC
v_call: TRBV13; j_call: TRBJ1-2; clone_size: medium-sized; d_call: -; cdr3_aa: CASSSTGRPGDYGYTF; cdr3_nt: TGTGCCAGCAGCTCGACCGGACGGCCGGGGGACTATGGCTACACCTTC
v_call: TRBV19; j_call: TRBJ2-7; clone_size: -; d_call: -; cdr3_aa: CASSTSSSYEQYF; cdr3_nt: TGTGCCAGTAGTACCTCAAGCTCCTACGAGCAGTACTTC
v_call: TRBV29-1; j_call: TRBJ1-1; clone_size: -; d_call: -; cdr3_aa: CSVEVAGSTEAFF; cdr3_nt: TGCAGCGTTGAAGTAGCGGGGAGCACTGAAGCTTTCTTT
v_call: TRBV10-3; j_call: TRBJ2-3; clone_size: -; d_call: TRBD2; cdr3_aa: CAIKGLEGDTQYF; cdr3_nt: TGTGCCATCAAGGGACTAGAGGGGGATACGCAGTATTTT
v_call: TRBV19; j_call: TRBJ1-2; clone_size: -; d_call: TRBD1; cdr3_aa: CASTPTGADSFYGYTF; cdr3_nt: TGTGCCAGTACCCCGACAGGGGCCGATTCCTTCTATGGCTACACCTTC
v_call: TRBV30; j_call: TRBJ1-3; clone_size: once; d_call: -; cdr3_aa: CAWNPDRTPSGNTIYF; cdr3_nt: TGTGCCTGGAACCCGGACCGCACACCCTCTGGAAACACCATATATTTT
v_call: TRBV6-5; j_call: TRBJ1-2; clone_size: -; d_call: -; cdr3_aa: CASTQVTGGGYGYTF; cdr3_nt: TGTGCCAGCACCCAAGTCACCGGTGGGGGATATGGCTACACCTTC
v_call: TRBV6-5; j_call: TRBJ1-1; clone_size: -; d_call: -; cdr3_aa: CAVGMGSQKNTEAFF; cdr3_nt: TGTGCCGTGGGAATGGGGAGTCAAAAGAACACTGAAGCTTTCTTT
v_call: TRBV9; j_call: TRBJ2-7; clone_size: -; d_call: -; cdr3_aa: CASSVGTATYEQYF; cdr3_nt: TGTGCCAGCAGCGTAGGGACGGCCACCTACGAGCAGTACTTC
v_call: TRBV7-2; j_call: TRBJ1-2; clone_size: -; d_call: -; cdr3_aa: CASSLQANYGYTF; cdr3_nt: TGTGCCAGCAGCTTACAGGCTAACTATGGCTACACCTTC
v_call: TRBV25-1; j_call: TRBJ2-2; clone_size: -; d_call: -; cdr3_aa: CASTGANTGELFF; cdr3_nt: TGTGCCAGCACGGGGGCGAACACCGGGGAGCTGTTTTTT
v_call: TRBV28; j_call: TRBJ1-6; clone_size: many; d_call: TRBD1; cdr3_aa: CASSLIPTGDLNSPLHF; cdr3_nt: TGTGCCAGCAGTTTAATCCCGACAGGGGATCTTAATTCACCCCTCCACTTT
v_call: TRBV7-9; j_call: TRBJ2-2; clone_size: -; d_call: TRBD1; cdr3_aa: CASSLGQGSTGELFF; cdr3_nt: TGTGCCAGCAGCTTGGGACAGGGCAGCACCGGGGAGCTGTTTTTT
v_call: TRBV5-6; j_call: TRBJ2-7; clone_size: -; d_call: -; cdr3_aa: CASSRTRGFPNEQYF; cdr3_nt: TGTGCCAGCAGCCGGACGCGTGGATTCCCTAACGAGCAGTACTTC
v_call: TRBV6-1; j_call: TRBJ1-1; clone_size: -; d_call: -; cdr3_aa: CASSERLQANTEAFF; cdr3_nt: TGTGCCAGCAGTGAAAGATTACAGGCGAACACTGAAGCTTTCTTT
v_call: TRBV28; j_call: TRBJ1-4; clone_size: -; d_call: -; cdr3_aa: CASSLRAGLFF; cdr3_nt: TGTGCCAGCAGTTTAAGGGCAGGACTGTTTTTT
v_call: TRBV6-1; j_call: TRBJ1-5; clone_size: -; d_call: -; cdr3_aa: CASSTGYSGDQPQHF; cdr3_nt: TGTGCCAGCAGTACCGGCTACAGCGGTGATCAGCCCCAGCATTTT
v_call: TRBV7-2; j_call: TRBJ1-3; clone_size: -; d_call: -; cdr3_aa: CASSSDSAWDTIYF; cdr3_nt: TGTGCCAGCAGCTCCGACAGCGCTTGGGACACCATATATTTT
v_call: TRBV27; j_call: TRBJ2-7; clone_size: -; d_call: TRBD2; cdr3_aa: CASSRTSGSYEQYF; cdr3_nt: TGTGCCAGCAGCCGGACTAGCGGGAGTTACGAGCAGTACTTC
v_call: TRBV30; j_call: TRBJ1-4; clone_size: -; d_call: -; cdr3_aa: CAWRKTATNEKLFF; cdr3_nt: TGTGCCTGGAGGAAGACAGCAACTAATGAAAAACTGTTTTTT
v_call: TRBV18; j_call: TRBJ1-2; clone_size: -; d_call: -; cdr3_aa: CASSPEVGGYGYTF; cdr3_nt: TGTGCCAGCTCACCTGAGGTCGGAGGCTATGGCTACACCTTC
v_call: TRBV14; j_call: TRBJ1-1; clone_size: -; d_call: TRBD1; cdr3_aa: CASSYIQGIGNTEAFF; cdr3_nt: TGTGCCAGCAGCTACATACAGGGGATCGGAAACACTGAAGCTTTCTTT
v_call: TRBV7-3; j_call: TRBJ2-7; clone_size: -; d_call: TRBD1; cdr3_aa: CASSSMPGHRGEQYF; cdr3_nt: TGTGCCAGCAGCTCCATGCCGGGACACAGGGGCGAGCAGTACTTC
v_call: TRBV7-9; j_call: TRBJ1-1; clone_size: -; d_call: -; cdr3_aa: CASSNTGTHEAFF; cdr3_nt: TGTGCCAGCAGCAACACCGGGACCCATGAAGCTTTCTTT
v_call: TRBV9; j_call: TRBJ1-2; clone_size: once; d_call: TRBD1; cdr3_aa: CASSQGTGGEGYYGYTF; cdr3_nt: TGTGCCAGCAGCCAAGGGACAGGGGGAGAGGGGTACTATGGCTACACCTTC
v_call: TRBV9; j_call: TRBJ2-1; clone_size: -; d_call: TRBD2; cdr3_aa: CASSVASGGATYNEQFF; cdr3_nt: TGTGCCAGCAGCGTAGCTAGCGGGGGGGCAACCTACAATGAGCAGTTCTTC
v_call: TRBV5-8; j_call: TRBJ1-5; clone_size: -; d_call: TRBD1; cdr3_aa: CASSHGQGRSNQPQHF; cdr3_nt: TGTGCCAGCAGCCACGGACAGGGGAGAAGCAATCAGCCCCAGCATTTT
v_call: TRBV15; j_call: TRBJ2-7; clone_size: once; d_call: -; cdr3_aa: CATSRDMSSYEQYF; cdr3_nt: TGTGCCACCAGCAGAGATATGAGCTCCTACGAGCAGTACTTC
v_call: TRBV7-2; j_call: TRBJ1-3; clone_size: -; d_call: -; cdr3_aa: CASSLQGPSGNTIYF; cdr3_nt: TGTGCCAGCAGCTTACAGGGGCCTAGTGGAAACACCATATATTTT
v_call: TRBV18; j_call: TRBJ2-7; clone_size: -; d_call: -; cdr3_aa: CASSGVGSRDEQYF; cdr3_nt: TGTGCCAGCTCAGGCGTTGGGTCGCGGGACGAGCAGTACTTC
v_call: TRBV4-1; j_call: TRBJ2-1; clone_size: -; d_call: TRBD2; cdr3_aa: CASSHPGLAGGNNEQFF; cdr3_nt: TGCGCCAGCAGCCACCCCGGACTAGCGGGGGGGAACAATGAGCAGTTCTTC
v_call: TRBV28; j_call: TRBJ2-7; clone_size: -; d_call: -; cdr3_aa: CASSLIRDNRYEQYF; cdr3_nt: TGTGCCAGCAGTCTGATTCGGGACAACCGCTACGAGCAGTACTTC
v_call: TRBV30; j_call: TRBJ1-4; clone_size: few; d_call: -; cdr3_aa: CAWNPGVNEKLFF; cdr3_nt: TGTGCCTGGAATCCGGGGGTTAATGAAAAACTGTTTTTT
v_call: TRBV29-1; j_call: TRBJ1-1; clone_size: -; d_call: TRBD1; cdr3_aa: CSGSGQGNTEAFF; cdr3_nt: TGCAGCGGGTCGGGACAGGGGAACACTGAAGCTTTCTTT
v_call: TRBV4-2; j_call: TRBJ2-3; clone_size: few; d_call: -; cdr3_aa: CASSQDRYTDTQYF; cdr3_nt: TGTGCCAGCAGCCAAGACAGGTACACAGATACGCAGTATTTT
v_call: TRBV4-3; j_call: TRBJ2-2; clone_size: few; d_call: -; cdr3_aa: CASSQDQPGWSTGELFF; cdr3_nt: TGCGCCAGCAGCCAAGATCAACCAGGATGGAGCACCGGGGAGCTGTTTTTT
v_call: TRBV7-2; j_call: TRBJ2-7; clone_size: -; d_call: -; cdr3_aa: CASSYYGAYEQYF; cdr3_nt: TGTGCCAGCAGCTACTATGGGGCCTACGAGCAGTACTTC
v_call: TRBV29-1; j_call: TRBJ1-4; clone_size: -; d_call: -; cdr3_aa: CSASYNEKLFF; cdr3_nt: TGCAGCGCCAGCTATAATGAAAAACTGTTTTTT
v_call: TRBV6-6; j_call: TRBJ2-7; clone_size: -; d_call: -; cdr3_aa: CASSDPAYEQYF; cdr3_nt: TGTGCCAGCAGCGACCCAGCCTACGAGCAGTACTTC
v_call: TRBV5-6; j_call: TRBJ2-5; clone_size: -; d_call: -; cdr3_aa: CASSLEGGETQYF; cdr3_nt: TGTGCCAGCAGCTTGGAAGGCGGAGAGACCCAGTACTTC
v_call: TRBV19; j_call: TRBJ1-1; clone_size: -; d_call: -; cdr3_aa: CASIGGPQGNTEAFF; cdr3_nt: TGTGCCAGTATCGGGGGCCCACAGGGGAACACTGAAGCTTTCTTT
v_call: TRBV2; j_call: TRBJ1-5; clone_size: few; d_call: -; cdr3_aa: CASEGESNQPQHF; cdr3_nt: TGTGCCAGCGAGGGAGAGAGCAATCAGCCCCAGCATTTT